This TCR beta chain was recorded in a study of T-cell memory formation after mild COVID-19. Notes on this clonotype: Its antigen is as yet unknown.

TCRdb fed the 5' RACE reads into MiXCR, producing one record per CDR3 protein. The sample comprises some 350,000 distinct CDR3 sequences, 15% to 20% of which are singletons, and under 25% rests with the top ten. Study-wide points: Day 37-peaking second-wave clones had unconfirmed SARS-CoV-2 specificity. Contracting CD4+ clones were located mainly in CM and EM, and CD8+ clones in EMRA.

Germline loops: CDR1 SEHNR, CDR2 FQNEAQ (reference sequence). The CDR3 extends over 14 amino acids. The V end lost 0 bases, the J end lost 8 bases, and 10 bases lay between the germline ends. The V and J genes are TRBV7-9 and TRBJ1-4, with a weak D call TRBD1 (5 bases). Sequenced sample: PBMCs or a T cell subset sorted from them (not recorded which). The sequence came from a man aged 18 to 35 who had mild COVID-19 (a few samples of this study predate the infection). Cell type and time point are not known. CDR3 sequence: CASSLAGANEKLFF. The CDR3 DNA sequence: TGTGCCAGCAGCTTAGCAGGGGCGAACGAAAAACTGTTTTTT.